This TCR beta chain came from a study of cytomegalovirus exposure and HLA in healthy donors. On the study more broadly: An early data release held tens of millions of unique TCRs from HLA-typed donors.

This CDR3 has 12 residues. In germline, CDR1 is SEHNR, CDR2 FQNEAQ (reference sequence). With V trimmed by 8 bases and J by 4 bases, 4 bases remained unmatched. The PCR ran on 60 Vbeta and 13 Jbeta primers. Clones were read by immunoSEQ multiplex PCR, and TCRdb kept only the in-frame ones, dropping some. The table has around 140,000 clones, about 83% seen once. Comments on this clone: Its cognate antigen is unknown.

The study, taken as a whole, reports: When presence/absence was analysed, sequencing depth was taken to be roughly uniform across donors. The authors considered a cluster of highly shared sequence variants likely to be a sequencing artifact. In a later analysis, across HLA loci, associated TCR counts were highest for DRB1, lowest for HLA-C.

The clonotype comes from a man aged 40-49 years in good health and CMV-seropositive. The chain carries TRBV7-9 and TRBJ1-1; TRBD1 aligns across 7 bases. The source material was PBMCs. In DNA form, the CDR3 reads TGTGCCAGCTCCCGGACAGGCACTGAAGCTTTCTTT. Its protein product is CASSRTGTEAFF.